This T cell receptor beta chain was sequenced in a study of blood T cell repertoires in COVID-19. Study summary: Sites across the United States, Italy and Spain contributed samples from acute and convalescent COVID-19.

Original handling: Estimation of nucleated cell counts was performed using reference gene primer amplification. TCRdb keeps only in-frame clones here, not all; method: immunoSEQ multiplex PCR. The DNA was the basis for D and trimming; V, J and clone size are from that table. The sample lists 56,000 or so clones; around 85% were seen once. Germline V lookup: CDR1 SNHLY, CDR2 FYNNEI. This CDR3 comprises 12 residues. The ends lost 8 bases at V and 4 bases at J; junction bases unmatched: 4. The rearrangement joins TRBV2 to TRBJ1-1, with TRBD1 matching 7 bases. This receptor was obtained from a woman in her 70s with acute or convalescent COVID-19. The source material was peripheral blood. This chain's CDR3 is CASSTGTTEAFF. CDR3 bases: TGTGCCAGCTCGACAGGGACCACTGAAGCTTTCTTT.